This T cell receptor beta chain was recovered during a study of blood T cell repertoires in COVID-19. Assay used: immunoSEQ multiplex PCR; TCRdb lists only in-frame clones, some missing. This sample carries about 130,000 clones, approximately 88% of them seen once, and the ten largest clones take 10%. Trimming removed 0 bases from V and 1 base from J, with 9 bases in between. CDR1 is MNHEY and CDR2 is SVGAGI in the germline V gene. The CDR3 extends over 15 amino acids. This chain links TRBV6-5 with TRBJ1-1; D unclear. This TCR was sampled from a middle-aged man with acute or convalescent COVID-19. The specimen was peripheral blood. This CDR3 is CASSYSATGNTEAFF. The CDR3 nucleotides are TGTGCCAGCAGTTACTCGGCCACGGGGAACACTGAAGCTTTCTTT.